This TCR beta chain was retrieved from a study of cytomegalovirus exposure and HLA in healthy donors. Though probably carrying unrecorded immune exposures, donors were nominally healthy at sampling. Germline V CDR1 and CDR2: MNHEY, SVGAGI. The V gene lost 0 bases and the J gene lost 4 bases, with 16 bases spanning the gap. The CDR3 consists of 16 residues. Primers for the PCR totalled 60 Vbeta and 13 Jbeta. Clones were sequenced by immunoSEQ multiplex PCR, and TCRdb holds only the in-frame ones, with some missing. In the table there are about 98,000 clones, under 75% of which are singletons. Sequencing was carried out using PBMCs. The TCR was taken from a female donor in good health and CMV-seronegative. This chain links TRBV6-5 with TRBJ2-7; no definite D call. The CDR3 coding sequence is TGTGCCAGCAGTTACTCAGGTCAGGCAAAGGTTTACGAGCAGTACTTC. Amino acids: CASSYSGQAKVYEQYF.